A selection of T cell receptor beta chains follows, all from one sample in a study of tumor-infiltrating lymphocytes in oesophageal squamous cell carcinoma. TCRdb re-called the PCR reads with MiXCR, one entry per CDR3 protein. The sample has roughly 20,000 distinct CDR3 sequences, 35% to 45% seen once; the top ten hold about 19%. Sequencing was carried out using normal esophageal tissue next to the tumor. Receptors originate from a female donor with esophageal squamous cell carcinoma. The CDR3 runs from the conserved cysteine through the conserved F or W. Fields, in order: V gene, D gene, J gene, CDR3 protein. The D gene is left open where the match is weak.

>TRBV12-3/TRBV12-4|TRBD1|NA
CASSRRDRRTYEQYF
>TRBV11-3|TRBD2|TRBJ2-3
CASSLEGSGGVDTQYF
>TRBV12-3/TRBV12-4|TRBD1|NA
CASTVGQGRYNEQFF
>TRBV5-3|TRBD1|NA
CASSPTGGGYGYTF
>TRBV7-8|NA|TRBJ1-4
CASSLSGYEKLFF
>TRBV2|NA|TRBJ1-2
CASTRGGRIYGYTF
>TRBV10-3|TRBD1|TRBJ1-2
CAILSGTGPNYGYTF
>TRBV5-1|TRBD1|TRBJ1-2
CASSLDRGGYGYTF
>TRBV6-5|NA|TRBJ2-2
CASSEHWRPGELFF
>TRBV3-1|NA|TRBJ2-2
CASSQGSNTGELFF
>TRBV7-2|TRBD1|NA
CASSRGQTYEQYF
>TRBV7-8|NA|TRBJ2-5
CASSLDSHKQYF
>TRBV7-6|NA|TRBJ2-5
CASSLSGTLETQYF
>TRBV28|NA|TRBJ1-1
CASSHHGREAFF
>TRBV7-8|TRBD1|TRBJ2-7
CASSLQGDYEQYF
>TRBV27|TRBD1|NA
CASSIQTGGEQFF
>TRBV11-3|TRBD2|NA
CASSAGGGSQETQYF
>TRBV12-3/TRBV12-4|TRBD1|TRBJ1-1
CASSFGTGGLGAFF
>TRBV6-6|NA|TRBJ2-7
CASSYSSSYEQYF
>TRBV7-3|NA|TRBJ2-3
CASSLTGGTDTQYF
>TRBV7-3|TRBD2|TRBJ2-5
CASSYLAGGVQETQYF
>TRBV28|NA|TRBJ2-3
CASSLIQVRTSTDTQYF
>TRBV7-6|NA|TRBJ2-2
CASSPDSRIHTGELFF
>TRBV7-9|NA|TRBJ2-3
CTSSLETGSDTQYF
>TRBV7-8|TRBD1|TRBJ2-7
CASSEGQGPSYEQYF
>TRBV5-1|NA|TRBJ1-1
CASSLGPAGMDTEAFF
>TRBV7-3|NA|TRBJ2-1
CASSLASYNEQFF
>TRBV7-6|NA|TRBJ1-2
CASSLEGVGVGYTF
>TRBV7-8|NA|TRBJ2-4
CASSLLRGIAKNIQYF
>TRBV19|NA|TRBJ2-1
CASSIQADNSPLHF
>TRBV27|TRBD2|TRBJ2-1
CASSPRLAGSNEQFF
>TRBV28|NA|TRBJ1-3
CASSPPRGSGNTIYF
>TRBV7-3|NA|NA
CASSLRALQGGNEQYF
>TRBV7-9|TRBD2|TRBJ2-3
CASSLGREGLNTQYF
>TRBV7-3|TRBD2|TRBJ2-6
CASSLSGRAPSGANVLTF
>TRBV7-9|NA|NA
CASSSRLQETQYF
>TRBV24-1|NA|TRBJ2-3
CATSVSASSDTQYF